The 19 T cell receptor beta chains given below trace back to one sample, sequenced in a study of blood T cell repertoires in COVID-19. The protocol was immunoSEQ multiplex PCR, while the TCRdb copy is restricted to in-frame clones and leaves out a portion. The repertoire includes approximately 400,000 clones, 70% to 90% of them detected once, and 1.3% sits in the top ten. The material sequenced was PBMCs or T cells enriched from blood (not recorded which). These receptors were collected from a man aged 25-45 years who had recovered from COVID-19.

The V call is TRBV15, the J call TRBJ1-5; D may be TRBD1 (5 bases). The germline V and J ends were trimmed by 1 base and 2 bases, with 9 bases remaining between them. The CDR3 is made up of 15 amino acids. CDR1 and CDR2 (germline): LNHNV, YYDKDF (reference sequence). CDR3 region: CATSRVDSRNQPQHF. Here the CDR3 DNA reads TGTGCCACCAGCAGAGTCGACAGCCGCAATCAGCCCCAGCATTTT.

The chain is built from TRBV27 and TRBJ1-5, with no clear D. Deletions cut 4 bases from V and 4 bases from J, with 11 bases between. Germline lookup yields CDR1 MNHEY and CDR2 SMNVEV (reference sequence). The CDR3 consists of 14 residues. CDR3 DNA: TGTGCCAGCAGTTCCCCCCTACGGAATCAGCCCCAGCATTTT. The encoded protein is CASSSPLRNQPQHF.

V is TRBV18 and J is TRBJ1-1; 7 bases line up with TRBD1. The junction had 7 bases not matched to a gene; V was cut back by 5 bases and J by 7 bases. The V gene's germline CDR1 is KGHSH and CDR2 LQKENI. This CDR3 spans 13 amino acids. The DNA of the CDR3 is TGTGCCAGCTCATACCAGGGGGGTATTGAAGCTTTCTTT. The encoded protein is CASSYQGGIEAFF.

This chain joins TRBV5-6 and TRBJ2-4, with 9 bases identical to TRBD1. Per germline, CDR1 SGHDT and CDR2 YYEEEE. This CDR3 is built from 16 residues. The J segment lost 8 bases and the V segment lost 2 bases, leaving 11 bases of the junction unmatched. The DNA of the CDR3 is TGTGCCAGCAGCTTCGTGGGACAGGGAATTTCGGACATTCAGTACTTC. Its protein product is CASSFVGQGISDIQYF.

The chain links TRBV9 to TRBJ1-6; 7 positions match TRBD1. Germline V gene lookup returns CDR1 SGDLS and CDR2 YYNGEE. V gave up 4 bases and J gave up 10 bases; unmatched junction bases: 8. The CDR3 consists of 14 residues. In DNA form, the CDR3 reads TGTGCCAGCAGCTCCCGACAGGGTCGATCACCCCTCCACTTT. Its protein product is CASSSRQGRSPLHF.

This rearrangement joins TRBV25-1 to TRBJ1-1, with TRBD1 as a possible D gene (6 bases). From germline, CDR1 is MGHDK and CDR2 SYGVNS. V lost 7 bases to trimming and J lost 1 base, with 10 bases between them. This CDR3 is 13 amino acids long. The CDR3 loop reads CASTPTGNTEAFF. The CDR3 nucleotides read TGTGCCAGCACCCCGACAGGGAACACTGAAGCTTTCTTT.

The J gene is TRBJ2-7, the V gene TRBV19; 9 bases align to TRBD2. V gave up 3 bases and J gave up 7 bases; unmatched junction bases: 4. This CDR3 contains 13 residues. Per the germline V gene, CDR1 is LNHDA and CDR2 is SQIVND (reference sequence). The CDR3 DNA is TGTGCCAGTAGTATTTCTAGCGGGGTAGAGCAGTACTTC. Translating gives CASSISSGVEQYF.

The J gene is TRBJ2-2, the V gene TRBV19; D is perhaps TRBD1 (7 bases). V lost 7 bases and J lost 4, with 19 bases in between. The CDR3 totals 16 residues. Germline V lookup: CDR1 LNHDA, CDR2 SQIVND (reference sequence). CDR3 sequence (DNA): TGTGCCAGTACCCATGGGCAGGGGGGAGCCACCGGGGAGCTGTTTTTT. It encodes CASTHGQGGATGELFF.

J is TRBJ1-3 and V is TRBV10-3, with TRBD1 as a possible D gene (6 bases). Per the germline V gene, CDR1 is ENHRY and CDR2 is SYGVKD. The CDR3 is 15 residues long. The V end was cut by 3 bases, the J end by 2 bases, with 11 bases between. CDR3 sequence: CAISDLGQTGNTIYF. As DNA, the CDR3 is TGTGCCATCAGTGATTTAGGACAGACTGGAAACACCATATATTTT.

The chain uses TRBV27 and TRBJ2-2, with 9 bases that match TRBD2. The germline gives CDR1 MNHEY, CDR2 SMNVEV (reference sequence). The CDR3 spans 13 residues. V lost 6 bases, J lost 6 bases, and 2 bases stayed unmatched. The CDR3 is CASRLAGSGELFF. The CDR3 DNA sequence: TGTGCCAGCAGGCTAGCGGGGTCCGGGGAGCTGTTTTTT.

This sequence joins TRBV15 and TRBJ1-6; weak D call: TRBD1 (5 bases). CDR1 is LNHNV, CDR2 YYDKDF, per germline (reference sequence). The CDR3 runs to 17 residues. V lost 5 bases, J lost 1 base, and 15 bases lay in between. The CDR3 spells CATSRNRGGSYNSPLHF. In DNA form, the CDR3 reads TGTGCCACCAGCCGTAATAGGGGTGGGTCCTATAATTCACCCCTCCACTTT.

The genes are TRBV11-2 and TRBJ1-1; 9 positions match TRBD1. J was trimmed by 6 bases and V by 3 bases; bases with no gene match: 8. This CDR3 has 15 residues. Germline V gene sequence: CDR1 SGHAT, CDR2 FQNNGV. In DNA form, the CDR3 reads TGTGCCAGCAGCTTCCTCAATCGACAGGGGGCTGAAGCTTTCTTT. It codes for CASSFLNRQGAEAFF.

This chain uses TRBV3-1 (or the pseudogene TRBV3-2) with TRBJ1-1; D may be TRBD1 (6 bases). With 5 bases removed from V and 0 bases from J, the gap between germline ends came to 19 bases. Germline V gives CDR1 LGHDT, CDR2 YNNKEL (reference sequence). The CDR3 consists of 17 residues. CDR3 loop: CASSSRTVLLMNTEAFF. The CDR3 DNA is TGTGCCAGCAGCTCCCGGACAGTCCTTCTGATGAACACTGAAGCTTTCTTT.

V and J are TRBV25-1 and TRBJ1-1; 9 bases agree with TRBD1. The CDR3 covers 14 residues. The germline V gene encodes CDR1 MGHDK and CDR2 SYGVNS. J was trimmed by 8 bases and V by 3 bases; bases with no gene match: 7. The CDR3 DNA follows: TGTGCCAGCAGTGACCTGGACAGGGGCAAGGAAGCTTTCTTT. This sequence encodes CASSDLDRGKEAFF.

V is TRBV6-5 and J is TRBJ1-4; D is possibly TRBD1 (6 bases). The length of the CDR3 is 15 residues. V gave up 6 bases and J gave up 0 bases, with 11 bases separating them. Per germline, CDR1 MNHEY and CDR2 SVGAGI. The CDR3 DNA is TGTGCCAGCAGAGCGGACAGTACAACTAATGAAAAACTGTTTTTT. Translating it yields CASRADSTTNEKLFF.

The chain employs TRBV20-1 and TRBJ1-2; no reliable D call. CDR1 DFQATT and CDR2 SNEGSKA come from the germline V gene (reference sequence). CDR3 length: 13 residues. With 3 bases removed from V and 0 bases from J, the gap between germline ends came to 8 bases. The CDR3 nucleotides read TGCAGTGCTAGTGCCAGGACTAACTATGGCTACACCTTC. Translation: CSASARTNYGYTF.

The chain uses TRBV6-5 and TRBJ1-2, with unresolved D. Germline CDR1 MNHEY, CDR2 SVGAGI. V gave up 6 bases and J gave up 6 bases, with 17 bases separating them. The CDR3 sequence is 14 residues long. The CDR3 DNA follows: TGTGCCAGCAGCCACTCGAGTACGTCGCATGGCTACACCTTC. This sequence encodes CASSHSSTSHGYTF.

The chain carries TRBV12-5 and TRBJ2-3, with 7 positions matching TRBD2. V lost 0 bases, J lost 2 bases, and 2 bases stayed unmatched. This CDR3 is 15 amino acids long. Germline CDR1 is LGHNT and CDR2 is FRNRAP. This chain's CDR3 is CASGLVGGNTDTQYF. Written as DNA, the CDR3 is TGTGCTAGTGGTTTGGTGGGGGGGAACACAGATACGCAGTATTTT.

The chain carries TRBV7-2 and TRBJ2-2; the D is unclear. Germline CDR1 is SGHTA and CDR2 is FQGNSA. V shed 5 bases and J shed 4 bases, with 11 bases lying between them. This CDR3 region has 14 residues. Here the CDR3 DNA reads TGTGCCAGCAGCACTTACAGTGGCACCGGGGAGCTGTTTTTT. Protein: CASSTYSGTGELFF.